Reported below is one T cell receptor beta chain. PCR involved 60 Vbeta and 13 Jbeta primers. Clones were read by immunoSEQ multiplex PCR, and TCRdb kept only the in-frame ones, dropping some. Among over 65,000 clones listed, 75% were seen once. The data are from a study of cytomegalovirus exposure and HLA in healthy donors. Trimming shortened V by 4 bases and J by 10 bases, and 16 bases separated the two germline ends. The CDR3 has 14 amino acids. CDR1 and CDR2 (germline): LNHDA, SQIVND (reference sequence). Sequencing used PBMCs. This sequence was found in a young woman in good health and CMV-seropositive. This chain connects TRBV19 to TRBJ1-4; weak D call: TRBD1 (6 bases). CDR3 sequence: CASSTGQVGGKLFF. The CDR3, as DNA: TGTGCCAGTAGTACGGGACAAGTAGGAGGAAAACTGTTTTTT.